This T cell receptor beta chain originates from a study of shared clonotypes between healthy human individuals. CD45RO-negative, CCR7-positively selected cells formed the naive CD8 fraction, excluding terminally differentiated effector memory CD45RA+ cells. Findings of the study overall: Generation probabilities were higher for clonotypes shared across all four sorted-subset donors than for unshared ones. With several donors compared, roughly 4.9% of naive CD4 clonotypes were shared.

The V segment lost 4 bases and the J segment 2 bases; nucleotides outside the gene matches: 2. This CDR3 is built from 15 residues. CDR1 is SGHVS and CDR2 is FNYEAQ in the germline V gene. Profiling relied on immunoSEQ multiplex PCR, and the TCRdb table lists in-frame clones only, not all of them. The sample lists more than 550,000 clones; approximately 90% were seen once. About this clone: Its antigen is currently unknown.

Material: naive CD8+ T cells sorted from blood. The genes are TRBV7-6 and TRBJ2-1; 10 bases are a match to TRBD2. The receptor was isolated from a man aged 25-40 years in good health. CDR3 in amino acids: CASSYLAGAYNEQFF. The CDR3 DNA reads as TGTGCCAGCAGCTATCTAGCGGGAGCCTACAATGAGCAGTTCTTC.